This is a list of T cell receptor beta chains from one sample in a study of CD8 T cells in ankylosing spondylitis. TCRdb called the 5' RACE reads again in MiXCR, with one record for every CDR3 protein. The table shows around 150,000 distinct CDR3 sequences, with 7.3% occurring only once. Sequenced: blood, either unsorted or a sorted T cell fraction (not recorded which). These receptors all come from a female donor with ankylosing spondylitis or in good health (not recorded which). Each CDR3 is given with its conserved first and last residue. The order of the fields is CDR3 protein, V gene, J gene.

CDR3 protein: CATSETGTEADEQFF
V gene: TRBV24-1
J gene: TRBJ2-1

CDR3 protein: CSARAGGRGLNEQFF
V gene: TRBV20-1
J gene: TRBJ2-1

CDR3 protein: CSVELNNYGYTF
V gene: TRBV29-1
J gene: TRBJ1-2

CDR3 protein: CSARSHGYNSPLHF
V gene: TRBV20-1
J gene: TRBJ1-6

CDR3 protein: CSVVTAQILNTEAFF
V gene: TRBV29-1
J gene: TRBJ1-1

CDR3 protein: CSARSGNEQFF
V gene: TRBV20-1
J gene: TRBJ2-1

CDR3 protein: CASSLFGETQYF
V gene: TRBV12-3/TRBV12-4
J gene: TRBJ2-5

CDR3 protein: CASSKLELAGAPYEQYF
V gene: TRBV18
J gene: TRBJ2-7

CDR3 protein: CASKPGHDNSPLHF
V gene: TRBV5-1
J gene: TRBJ1-6

CDR3 protein: CASSTGRTDTQYF
V gene: TRBV6-4
J gene: TRBJ2-3

CDR3 protein: CASTNPGLRDSPLHF
V gene: TRBV19
J gene: TRBJ1-6

CDR3 protein: CASSAVVAATSTDTQYF
V gene: TRBV9
J gene: TRBJ2-3

CDR3 protein: CASSVEGRNTEAFF
V gene: TRBV9
J gene: TRBJ1-1

CDR3 protein: CASSPAGLGTEAFF
V gene: TRBV5-1
J gene: TRBJ1-1

CDR3 protein: CSARGSRRGGYTF
V gene: TRBV20-1
J gene: TRBJ1-2

CDR3 protein: CASSQVDPGELFF
V gene: TRBV4-1
J gene: TRBJ2-2

CDR3 protein: CSASQGGTEAFF
V gene: TRBV29-1
J gene: TRBJ1-1

CDR3 protein: CSARDSRGGRETQYF
V gene: TRBV20-1
J gene: TRBJ2-5

CDR3 protein: CAISEGQEGSPLHF
V gene: TRBV10-3
J gene: TRBJ1-6

CDR3 protein: CASSTNPGQLLPYGYTF
V gene: TRBV27
J gene: TRBJ1-2

CDR3 protein: CASSIYGLAGGLGRENEQFF
V gene: TRBV19
J gene: TRBJ2-1

CDR3 protein: CASSLSTVNEKLFF
V gene: TRBV5-1
J gene: TRBJ1-4

CDR3 protein: CASLRDPRYNEQFF
V gene: TRBV18
J gene: TRBJ2-1

CDR3 protein: CASTKGDTGQGNTIYF
V gene: TRBV7-9
J gene: TRBJ1-3

CDR3 protein: CATSDHTALAGGRDTQYF
V gene: TRBV24-1
J gene: TRBJ2-3

CDR3 protein: CASSLVGGGAYNEQFF
V gene: TRBV7-2
J gene: TRBJ2-1

CDR3 protein: CASSIGLWETQYF
V gene: TRBV19
J gene: TRBJ2-5

CDR3 protein: CASSFPGSMGYTF
V gene: TRBV7-2
J gene: TRBJ1-2

CDR3 protein: CASSLQSSTDEQYF
V gene: TRBV12-3/TRBV12-4
J gene: TRBJ2-7

CDR3 protein: CASRATGAKDTGELFF
V gene: TRBV2
J gene: TRBJ2-2

CDR3 protein: CSATDRARNSPLHF
V gene: TRBV20-1
J gene: TRBJ1-6

CDR3 protein: CASSPQSTRSETQYF
V gene: TRBV12-3/TRBV12-4
J gene: TRBJ2-5

CDR3 protein: CASTRGATGAEAFF
V gene: TRBV12-3/TRBV12-4
J gene: TRBJ1-1

CDR3 protein: CATSVAVGELFF
V gene: TRBV12-3/TRBV12-4
J gene: TRBJ2-2

CDR3 protein: CSASSPSRGRNTGELFF
V gene: TRBV20-1
J gene: TRBJ2-2

CDR3 protein: CASSWGQGLDNEQFF
V gene: TRBV7-7
J gene: TRBJ2-1

CDR3 protein: CASSGGLATETQYF
V gene: TRBV19
J gene: TRBJ2-5

CDR3 protein: CASSKTSGGYEQYF
V gene: TRBV12-3/TRBV12-4
J gene: TRBJ2-7

CDR3 protein: CASSSGSGGGTEAFF
V gene: TRBV7-3
J gene: TRBJ1-1

CDR3 protein: CASSLVSGELFF
V gene: TRBV12-3/TRBV12-4
J gene: TRBJ2-2

CDR3 protein: CASSQGTGPQETQYF
V gene: TRBV5-1
J gene: TRBJ2-5

CDR3 protein: CASSQAALGDEQYF
V gene: TRBV14
J gene: TRBJ2-7

CDR3 protein: CSAENSEGNEAFF
V gene: TRBV20-1
J gene: TRBJ1-1

CDR3 protein: CASSLVPNTEAFF
V gene: TRBV7-9
J gene: TRBJ1-1

CDR3 protein: CASSLGGNIQYF
V gene: TRBV7-2
J gene: TRBJ2-4

CDR3 protein: CASSLGQKETQYF
V gene: TRBV5-1
J gene: TRBJ2-5

CDR3 protein: CASSKVPDPGAHNEQFF
V gene: TRBV21-1
J gene: TRBJ2-1

CDR3 protein: CASSPSAGSYEQYF
V gene: TRBV7-3
J gene: TRBJ2-7

CDR3 protein: CSVPGLAGWNEQFF
V gene: TRBV29-1
J gene: TRBJ2-1

CDR3 protein: CSARGSSSYNEQFF
V gene: TRBV20-1
J gene: TRBJ2-1

CDR3 protein: CASSLSGANQETQYF
V gene: TRBV5-1
J gene: TRBJ2-5

CDR3 protein: CASSTTGLAGGPAQYF
V gene: TRBV4-2
J gene: TRBJ2-3

CDR3 protein: CASGFWVTGELFF
V gene: TRBV27
J gene: TRBJ2-2

CDR3 protein: CASSRTPSARVPSGNTIYF
V gene: TRBV11-2
J gene: TRBJ1-3

CDR3 protein: CASSRDDYQETQYF
V gene: TRBV12-3/TRBV12-4
J gene: TRBJ2-5

CDR3 protein: CASSARFGGQIDSYNEQFF
V gene: TRBV11-1
J gene: TRBJ2-1

CDR3 protein: CASSHNGANTEAFF
V gene: TRBV18
J gene: TRBJ1-1

CDR3 protein: CASSVGDSMNYTF
V gene: TRBV9
J gene: TRBJ1-2

CDR3 protein: CASSLDRGFYNEQFF
V gene: TRBV27
J gene: TRBJ2-1